Below are 16 T cell receptor beta chains sequenced from a single sample in a study of CD8+ T cells in alopecia areata. Treatment defined: oral pan-JAK inhibitor, 5-10 mg twice daily. Extracted from the samples, RNA was reverse transcribed into cDNA to serve as the sequencing template. Sequencing was performed with immunoSEQ multiplex PCR; in TCRdb, only in-frame clones are kept and a portion is missing. The sample consists of about 100,000 clones, 65% to 85% of them appearing once. This specimen was CD8+ T cells sorted from blood, taken at week 24, from a patient treated with tofacitinib. Every receptor here comes from a human donor with alopecia areata.

The chain couples TRBV7-9 to TRBJ2-7; D is unclear. From germline, CDR1 is SEHNR and CDR2 FQNEAQ (reference sequence). The V end lost 4 bases, the J end lost 3 bases, and 4 bases lay between the germline ends. This CDR3 comprises 11 residues. The CDR3 coding sequence is TGTGCCAGCAGCTGGGGCTACGAGCAGTACTTC. As protein: CASSWGYEQYF.

V is TRBV27 and J is TRBJ1-1; D call uncertain. Germline V CDR1 and CDR2: MNHEY, SMNVEV (reference sequence). The germline V and J ends were trimmed by 3 bases and 0 bases, with 8 bases remaining between them. The CDR3 sequence is 14 residues long. The CDR3, as DNA: TGTGCCAGCAGTTTTGGCGGTTTGAACACTGAAGCTTTCTTT. Residues: CASSFGGLNTEAFF.

This chain links TRBV6-5 with TRBJ2-5; D possibly corresponds to TRBD2 (7 bases). Germline V gene data show CDR1 as MNHEY and CDR2 as SVGAGI. This CDR3 region has 15 residues. The V gene lost 6 bases and the J gene lost 2 bases, with 16 bases spanning the gap. In DNA, the CDR3 is TGTGCCAGCAGACAGACCGGGGGGCGGCAAGAGACCCAGTACTTC. Amino acids: CASRQTGGRQETQYF.

The gene calls are TRBV29-1 and TRBJ1-4, with TRBD1 matching over 8 bases. The CDR3 has 15 residues. Germline V CDR1 and CDR2: SQVTM, ANQGSEA. CDR3 residues: CKAPPRDRKNEKLFF. In nucleotides, the CDR3 is TGCAAAGCCCCCCCCCGGGACAGGAAGAATGAAAAACTGTTTTTT.

The rearrangement links TRBV7-8 to TRBJ2-1, with 13 bases lining up with TRBD2. The germline V gene has CDR1 SGHVS and CDR2 FQNEAQ. This CDR3 is built from 16 residues. Losses at the gene ends were 4 bases for V and 9 bases for J; bases not matched to a gene: 9. The CDR3 DNA reads TGTGCCAGCAGCTACACTAGCGGGGGGGCAGGCTCTGAGCAGTTCTTC. Protein product: CASSYTSGGAGSEQFF.

The rearrangement joins TRBV19 to TRBJ1-5; D not resolved. This CDR3 comprises 12 residues. V was trimmed by 6 bases and J by 2 bases, leaving 5 bases between them. Germline values: CDR1 LNHDA, CDR2 SQIVND (reference sequence). The DNA of the CDR3 is TGTGCCAGTAGAGAAGGCAATCAGCCCCAGCATTTT. As protein: CASREGNQPQHF.

This clone was seen a handful of times. This chain links TRBV29-1 with TRBJ2-3; 7 bases align to TRBD1. V dropped 1 base and J dropped 1; count of bases not matched to a gene: 8. The V gene's germline CDR1 is SQVTM and CDR2 ANQGSEA. CDR3 size: 16 residues. The chain's CDR3 is CSVEGDRFRGTDTQYF. The CDR3 DNA follows: TGCAGCGTTGAAGGGGACAGATTCCGAGGCACAGATACGCAGTATTTT.

The chain combines TRBV4-1 with TRBJ1-1; D unclear. CDR3 length: 16 residues. Germline lookup yields CDR1 MGHRA and CDR2 YSYEKL. Trimming took off 0 bases at V and 0 bases at J, with 11 bases between the two ends. The CDR3 DNA reads as TGCGCCAGCAGCCAAGATCGGGGTACGCTGAACACTGAAGCTTTCTTT. This gives the protein CASSQDRGTLNTEAFF.

The chain recombines TRBV4-3 with TRBJ2-7; D gene uncertain. Germline CDR1 reads LGHNA; CDR2 reads YSLEER. The CDR3 is 16 amino acids. With 0 bases removed from V and 0 bases from J, the gap between germline ends came to 12 bases. The CDR3 nucleotides read TGCGCCAGCAGCCAAGATCACGCCCAAATCTCCTACGAGCAGTACTTC. Protein: CASSQDHAQISYEQYF.

The genes are TRBV15 and TRBJ1-1, with D unclear. Between the trimmed V and J ends, which lost 9 bases and 0 bases, there was a span of 11 bases. CDR1 is LNHNV and CDR2 is YYDKDF in the germline V gene (reference sequence). CDR3 length: 13 residues. The DNA for the CDR3 is TGTGCCACACATGGGGTGATGAACACTGAAGCTTTCTTT. Its protein is CATHGVMNTEAFF.

This clone was counted only a few times. The chain employs TRBV30 and TRBJ1-3; D is unresolved. The germline V gene has CDR1 GTSNPN and CDR2 SVGIG (reference sequence). The CDR3 runs to 13 residues. V was trimmed by 1 base and J by 0 bases, leaving 4 bases between them. The CDR3 DNA reads TGTGCCTGGAGTGGGGCCTCTGGAAACACCATATATTTT. Translated: CAWSGASGNTIYF. Full variable domain (rest looked up from reference TRBV30 and TRBJ1-3): SQTIHQWPATLVQPVGSPLSLECTVEGTSNPNLYWYRQAAGRGLQLLFYSVGIGQISSEVPQNLSASRPQDRQFILSSKKLLLSDSGFYLCAWSGASGNTIYFGEGSWLTVV.

This clone was recorded many times. J is TRBJ1-5 and V is TRBV19; D call uncertain. V lost 3 bases, J lost 7 bases, and 13 bases lay in between. The CDR3 consists of 14 residues. Germline V lookup: CDR1 LNHDA, CDR2 SQIVND (reference sequence). The CDR3 bases are TGTGCCAGTAGTATGACACCGACGGGGCAGCCCCAGCATTTT. Encoded protein: CASSMTPTGQPQHF.

This chain uses TRBV6-5 with TRBJ2-7; the D is unclear. The germline gives CDR1 MNHEY, CDR2 SVGAGI. Trimming left V 0 bases short and J 0 bases short, with 3 bases between. The CDR3 covers 13 residues. The CDR3 protein is CASSYSNSYEQYF. CDR3 coding DNA: TGTGCCAGCAGTTACTCGAACTCCTACGAGCAGTACTTC.

The V call is TRBV7-9, the J call TRBJ2-3; D not certain. CDR3 length: 14 amino acids. Trimming pared 4 bases from V and 3 bases from J, leaving 11 bases between. Germline-derived CDR1 and CDR2 are SEHNR and FQNEAQ (reference sequence). CDR3 in amino acids: CASSSMQLTDTQYF. CDR3 DNA: TGTGCCAGCAGCTCGATGCAGCTTACAGATACGCAGTATTTT.

The chain employs TRBV25-1 and TRBJ1-6; TRBD1 is a possible D gene (5 bases). Germline lookup yields CDR1 MGHDK and CDR2 SYGVNS. The CDR3 is 12 residues long. The V gene lost 6 bases and the J gene lost 9 bases, with 9 bases spanning the gap. CDR3 coding DNA: TGTGCCAGCAGCCCCGGGGCTTCACCCCTCCACTTT. Protein product: CASSPGASPLHF.

The chain recombines TRBV15 with TRBJ1-1; weak D call: TRBD1 (5 bases). The V and J ends lost 5 bases and 4 bases respectively, with 11 bases between them. The CDR3 runs 13 residues. CDR1 is LNHNV, CDR2 YYDKDF, per germline (reference sequence). Here the CDR3 reads CATSLTGATEAFF. CDR3 DNA sequence: TGTGCCACCAGCTTAACAGGAGCCACTGAAGCTTTCTTT.